These 32 T cell receptor beta chains were sequenced from one sample in a study of blood T cell repertoires in COVID-19. Using immunoSEQ multiplex PCR, the repertoire was profiled, and TCRdb retains in-frame clones only, with some absent. The table records more than 200,000 clones, 65% to 85% of them present only once. The sequenced sample consisted of peripheral blood. The source is a woman in her 40s with active or convalescent COVID-19.

This clone was seen more than once but under ten times. The chain is built from TRBV15 and TRBJ2-3; tentatively, D is TRBD2 (5 bases). This CDR3 spans 12 amino acids. Trimming removed 5 bases at V and 3 bases at J, with 6 bases between. Germline values: CDR1 LNHNV, CDR2 YYDKDF (reference sequence). The CDR3 DNA reads TGTGCCACCAGCCTAGCAACAGATACGCAGTATTTT. It yields the protein CATSLATDTQYF.

This sequence joins TRBV7-8 and TRBJ1-1; 7 nucleotides align to TRBD1. Germline trimming cut 5 bases from V and 0 bases from J; bases unmatched to any gene: 6. In germline, CDR1 is SGHVS, CDR2 FQNEAQ. The CDR3 has 15 amino acids. Written as DNA, the CDR3 is TGTGCCAGCAGCCTCCGAGGGACAGTGAACACTGAAGCTTTCTTT. Translating gives CASSLRGTVNTEAFF.

The V gene is TRBV6-5, the J gene TRBJ1-5, with D possibly being TRBD1 (5 bases). In germline, CDR1 is MNHEY, CDR2 SVGAGI. The length of the CDR3 is 14 residues. V was cut by 8 bases and J by 0 bases, with 11 bases left in between. CDR3 DNA sequence: TGTGCCAGCGGCGCAGGGTTTAGCAATCAGCCCCAGCATTTT. This sequence encodes CASGAGFSNQPQHF.

This clone was seen more than once but under ten times. The chain carries TRBV28 and TRBJ1-6, with 9 bases identical to TRBD1. V gave up 5 bases and J gave up 6 bases; unmatched junction bases: 2. This CDR3 has 14 residues. CDR1 and CDR2 (germline): MDHEN, SYDVKM. Written as DNA, the CDR3 is TGTGCCAGCAGTCGACAGGGGGGTAATTCACCCCTCCACTTT. Its protein product is CASSRQGGNSPLHF.

The V and J genes are TRBV6-5 and TRBJ2-1; tentative D call: TRBD2 (6 bases). CDR1 is MNHEY and CDR2 is SVGAGI in the germline V gene. This CDR3 contains 15 residues. V shed 6 bases and J shed 0 bases, with 12 bases lying between them. The DNA of the CDR3 is TGTGCCAGCAGCGGTGGACTATTCTCCTACAATGAGCAGTTCTTC. Residues: CASSGGLFSYNEQFF.

The CDR3 here is CASSLDAGVFTEQYF. The CDR3 DNA reads as TGTGCCAGCAGCTTAGATGCAGGGGTTTTTACCGAGCAGTACTTC. The chain joins TRBV11-2 to TRBJ2-7; maybe TRBD1 (6 bases). Deletions cut 0 bases from V and 6 bases from J, with 15 bases between. This CDR3 comprises 15 residues. Germline V gene lookup returns CDR1 SGHAT and CDR2 FQNNGV.

V and J are TRBV5-6 and TRBJ2-7; TRBD1 is a possible D gene (6 bases). Between the trimmed V and J ends, which lost 0 bases and 3 bases, there was a span of 13 bases. Germline V CDR1 and CDR2: SGHDT, YYEEEE. This CDR3 has 15 amino acids. CDR3 nucleotides: TGTGCCAGCAGCTTGGCCGCAGGGGCGAACTACGAGCAGTACTTC. Its protein is CASSLAAGANYEQYF.

The V gene is TRBV27, the J gene TRBJ1-2, with D maybe TRBD1 (5 bases). The CDR3 runs 17 residues. Trimming pared 6 bases from V and 6 bases from J, leaving 26 bases between. In germline, CDR1 is MNHEY, CDR2 SMNVEV (reference sequence). The CDR3 region has the DNA TGTGCCAGCAGACCTGGACAAAATCCCCTCGCGAATCATGGCTACACCTTC. This sequence encodes CASRPGQNPLANHGYTF.

Turning to this clone: A read error may account for a junction end that differs from germline. The chain is built from TRBV7-7 and TRBJ2-3, with 8 positions matching TRBD1. Germline lookup yields CDR1 SSHAT and CDR2 FNYEAQ (reference sequence). There are 16 residues in the CDR3. The CDR3 sequence is CASSPGTGPEVDTQYF. The CDR3 coding sequence is TGTGCTAGCAGCCCTGGGACAGGACCCGAGGTAGATACGCAGTATTTT.

As regards this clone: This sample also contains other DNA sequences that code for the same CDR3. This sequence joins TRBV9 and TRBJ1-2, with D hard to call. The CDR3 totals 13 residues. CDR1 is SGDLS and CDR2 is YYNGEE in the germline V gene. V gave up 5 bases and J gave up 4 bases, with 12 bases separating them. DNA of the CDR3: TGTGCCAGCAGTCTAGTGGAGGGCTATGGCTACACCTTC. Translating gives CASSLVEGYGYTF.

The V gene is TRBV14, the J gene TRBJ1-2; tentatively, D is TRBD1 (5 bases). The CDR3 is 13 residues long. Trimming removed 4 bases from V and 7 bases from J, with 13 bases in between. The germline V gene has CDR1 SGHDN and CDR2 FVKESK. The chain's CDR3 is CASSRRQGGGYTF. CDR3 nucleotide sequence: TGTGCCAGCAGCCGCCGGCAGGGAGGTGGCTACACCTTC.

This chain connects TRBV28 to TRBJ2-7, with TRBD1 as a possible D gene (6 bases). This CDR3 has 15 amino acids. The ends were cut back, 2 bases at V and 3 bases at J, with 14 bases in the middle. CDR1 and CDR2 from the germline V gene are MDHEN and SYDVKM. The CDR3 bases are TGTGCCAGCAGTTTAGGGACATTATCGGTCTACGAGCAGTACTTC. Translation gives CASSLGTLSVYEQYF.

This chain links TRBV5-1 with TRBJ2-7; 7 bases line up with TRBD2. There are 12 residues in the CDR3. Trimming took 5 bases from V and 3 from J; bases not matched to a gene: 2. Germline lookup yields CDR1 SGHRS and CDR2 YFSETQ. In DNA form, the CDR3 reads TGCGCCAGCAGTTGGGGGGGCTACGAGCAGTACTTC. Amino acid sequence: CASSWGGYEQYF.

The genes are TRBV3-1 (or the pseudogene TRBV3-2) and TRBJ1-5; no clear D. The germline gives CDR1 LGHDT, CDR2 YNNKEL (reference sequence). The CDR3 runs 14 residues. V shed 0 bases and J shed 8 bases, with 11 bases lying between them. Here the CDR3 reads CASSQDSSAEPQHF. CDR3 sequence (DNA): TGTGCCAGCAGCCAAGATAGCTCGGCCGAGCCCCAGCATTTT.

This clone was counted at least ten times. Other DNA sequences of this sample code for an identical CDR3. The chain joins TRBV15 to TRBJ1-5; possibly TRBD1 for D (6 bases). This CDR3 is built from 15 residues. The V gene lost 0 bases and the J gene lost 4 bases, with 10 bases spanning the gap. Germline CDR1 reads LNHNV; CDR2 reads YYDKDF (reference sequence). CDR3 nucleotide sequence: TGTGCCACCAGCAGAGATCCGCAGGGGAATCAGCCCCAGCATTTT. Protein product: CATSRDPQGNQPQHF.

This chain links TRBV27 with TRBJ2-6, with D perhaps matching TRBD2 (5 bases). Trimming left V 2 bases short and J 0 bases short, with 8 bases between. The germline gives CDR1 MNHEY, CDR2 SMNVEV (reference sequence). The CDR3 has 16 residues. In DNA, the CDR3 is TGTGCCAGCAGTTTAATAAGCGGCTCTGGGGCCAACGTCCTGACTTTC. It codes for CASSLISGSGANVLTF.

The chain employs TRBV11-1 and TRBJ2-3; 9 positions match TRBD1. Looked up from germline, CDR1 is SGHAT and CDR2 is FQDESV (reference sequence). After removal of 3 bases from V and 4 bases from J, the junction contained 2 bases not matched to a gene. The CDR3 is 14 amino acids. CDR3 region: CASSFDRGADTQYF. The CDR3 region has the DNA TGTGCCAGCAGCTTCGACAGGGGGGCAGATACGCAGTATTTT.

This clone has only a few counts. CDR3 loop: CASSSLTGSNTEAFF. The CDR3 nucleotides are TGTGCCAGCAGCTCCCTGACAGGCTCGAACACTGAAGCTTTCTTT. The gene calls are TRBV11-2 and TRBJ1-1; the D gene is possibly TRBD1 (6 bases). Trimming took off 4 bases at V and 1 base at J, with 13 bases between the two ends. CDR1 and CDR2 (germline): SGHAT, FQNNGV. The CDR3 spans 15 residues.

The chain carries TRBV7-2 and TRBJ2-1, with a weak D call TRBD2 (6 bases). V lost 1 base and J lost 9, with 13 bases in between. Germline V CDR1 and CDR2: SGHTA, FQGNSA. The CDR3 is 14 residues long. The CDR3 sequence: CASSLVFGEAEQFF. The CDR3 coding sequence is TGTGCCAGCAGCTTAGTATTTGGGGAGGCTGAGCAGTTCTTC.

The chain couples TRBV30 to TRBJ1-3; a possible D gene is TRBD1 (6 bases). V lost 1 base and J lost 2, with 9 bases in between. CDR1 and CDR2 (germline): GTSNPN, SVGIG (reference sequence). The length of the CDR3 is 14 residues. The CDR3 coding sequence is TGTGCCTGGAGTGGGGACACCCCTGGAAACACCATATATTTT. The encoded protein is CAWSGDTPGNTIYF.

The chain employs TRBV5-1 and TRBJ2-5, with 9 nucleotides matching TRBD2. Trimming took 5 bases from V and 1 from J; bases not matched to a gene: 3. Germline CDR1 SGHRS, CDR2 YFSETQ. This CDR3 comprises 14 residues. CDR3 sequence (DNA): TGCGCCAGCAGAGGTAGCGGGGGCCAAGAGACCCAGTACTTC. Amino acids: CASRGSGGQETQYF.

This chain connects TRBV28 to TRBJ1-6, with 9 bases matching TRBD1. The CDR3 contains 15 residues. Losses at the gene ends were 5 bases for V and 6 bases for J; bases not matched to a gene: 5. CDR1 MDHEN and CDR2 SYDVKM come from the germline V gene. CDR3 DNA: TGTGCCAGCAGTCCACAGGGGGCGGCTAATTCACCCCTCCACTTT. Protein: CASSPQGAANSPLHF.

The V and J genes are TRBV9 and TRBJ1-1; D may be TRBD1 (6 bases). V lost 1 base to trimming and J lost 4 bases, with 8 bases between them. The CDR3 contains 13 residues. Germline CDR1 and CDR2: SGDLS and YYNGEE. As DNA, the CDR3 is TGTGCCAGCAGCGTATCAGGGGCCACTGAAGCTTTCTTT. Amino acid sequence: CASSVSGATEAFF.

The V and J genes are TRBV7-9 and TRBJ2-1, with 14 bases that match TRBD2. Germline values: CDR1 SEHNR, CDR2 FQNEAQ (reference sequence). Trimming at V came to 6 bases and at J to 7 bases, leaving 11 bases not matched to a gene. The CDR3 covers 17 residues. CDR3 nucleotide sequence: TGTGCCAGCAGTTCCTCCGGGACTAGCGGGGGTTGGAATGAGCAGTTCTTC. Amino acid sequence: CASSSSGTSGGWNEQFF.

This chain joins TRBV2 and TRBJ1-4; TRBD1 aligns across 7 bases. The CDR3 runs to 15 residues. The J segment lost 7 bases and the V segment lost 1 base, leaving 6 bases of the junction unmatched. Germline CDR1 reads SNHLY; CDR2 reads FYNNEI. The CDR3 reads CASSEGGGRREKLFF. In nucleotides, the CDR3 is TGTGCCAGCAGTGAAGGAGGGGGCAGGCGTGAAAAACTGTTTTTT. Filled out from reference TRBV2 and TRBJ1-4, the complete variable domain reads EPEVTQTPSHQVTQMGQEVILRCVPISNHLYFYWYRQILGQKVEFLVSFYNNEISEKSEIFDDQFSVERPDGSNFTLKIRSTKLEDSAMYFCASSEGGGRREKLFFGSGTQLSVL.

The rearrangement uses TRBV3-1 (or the pseudogene TRBV3-2) and TRBJ2-6; D remains ambiguous. V was clipped by 4 bases and J by 0 bases, with 7 bases between them. This CDR3 is 15 amino acids long. Germline CDR1 reads LGHDT; CDR2 reads YNNKEL (reference sequence). This CDR3 reads CASSPEYSGANVLTF. The DNA of the CDR3 is TGTGCCAGCAGCCCAGAGTACTCTGGGGCCAACGTCCTGACTTTC.

This chain connects TRBV7-6 to TRBJ1-4, with D perhaps TRBD1 (6 bases). CDR1 is SGHVS and CDR2 is FNYEAQ in the germline V gene. The CDR3 has 15 amino acids. The V end lost 2 bases, the J end lost 7 bases, and 14 bases lay between the germline ends. The CDR3, as DNA: TGTGCCAGCAGCTTAAACAGGGCAGGTGGTGAAAAACTGTTTTTT. Translation: CASSLNRAGGEKLFF. Drawing the rest from reference TRBV7-6 and TRBJ1-4, the complete variable domain is GAGVSQSPRYKVTKRGQDVALRCDPISGHVSLYWYRQALGQGPEFLTYFNYEAQQDKSGLPNDRFSAERPEGSISTLTIQRTEQRDSAMYRCASSLNRAGGEKLFFGSGTQLSVL.

This chain links TRBV5-1 with TRBJ1-2; no clear D gene. Germline loops: CDR1 SGHRS, CDR2 YFSETQ. The V and J ends lost 4 bases and 1 base respectively, with 11 bases between them. The CDR3 covers 14 residues. The CDR3 region has the DNA TGCGCCAGCAGCACCGGACTGATTAACTATGGCTACACCTTC. Protein product: CASSTGLINYGYTF.

The V call is TRBV5-6, the J call TRBJ2-7, with D unclear. Germline CDR1 and CDR2: SGHDT and YYEEEE. Trimming left V 6 bases short and J 3 bases short, with 22 bases between. The CDR3 has 16 residues. CDR3 residues: CASTSLSGEENYEQYF. In DNA, the CDR3 is TGTGCCAGCACCTCCCTCTCCGGCGAGGAGAACTACGAGCAGTACTTC.

The rearrangement joins TRBV27 to TRBJ1-6, with D tentatively TRBD1 (6 bases). Looked up from germline, CDR1 is MNHEY and CDR2 is SMNVEV (reference sequence). The CDR3 is made up of 15 amino acids. V was pared by 6 bases and J by 3 bases, with 12 bases between. The CDR3 sequence is CASREGQHYNSPLHF. CDR3 nucleotides: TGTGCCAGCAGAGAAGGACAGCACTATAATTCACCCCTCCACTTT.

The gene calls are TRBV6-1 and TRBJ2-3; D gene ambiguous. V gave up 1 base and J gave up 7 bases, with 15 bases separating them. In germline, CDR1 is MNHNS, CDR2 SASEGT. This CDR3 has 15 amino acids. The CDR3 DNA reads as TGTGCCAGCAGTGAAGGTCAGGCCCCACGGAATACGCAGTATTTT. Protein: CASSEGQAPRNTQYF.

The chain combines TRBV6-2 or TRBV6-3 with TRBJ1-2, with 12 bases that match TRBD1. CDR3 length equals 16 residues. Germline assignment: CDR1 MNHEY and CDR2 SVGEGT. Germline trimming cut 2 bases from V and 2 bases from J; bases unmatched to any gene: 3. The CDR3 DNA follows: TGTGCCAGCAGTTACGGGGACAGGGGGCTAAACTATGGCTACACCTTC. Amino acids: CASSYGDRGLNYGYTF.